Sequencing of this T cell receptor beta chain was carried out in a study of blood T cell repertoires in COVID-19. About the research overall: The analysed material was cDNA or gDNA that came from T cells, B-cell-depleted T cells, or PBMCs.

As handled by the study authors: Reference gene primer amplification gave nucleated cell count estimates. Produced via immunoSEQ multiplex PCR; TCRdb's table is partial and in-frame only. V and J calls and clone size are those listed in that table; D and trimming were worked out from the DNA. The sample carries roughly 220,000 clones, around 90% recorded once. V gave up 9 bases and J gave up 0 bases, with 15 bases separating them. In germline, CDR1 is KGHDR, CDR2 SFDVKD. This CDR3 is built from 15 residues. V is TRBV24-1 and J is TRBJ2-3; perhaps TRBD2 as D (6 bases). The sample taken for sequencing was peripheral blood. This sequence originates from a man in his fifties or sixties with acute or convalescent COVID-19. CDR3 loop: CATSRGLASTDTQYF. The CDR3 DNA reads TGTGCCACCTCCCGGGGCCTAGCGAGCACAGATACGCAGTATTTT.